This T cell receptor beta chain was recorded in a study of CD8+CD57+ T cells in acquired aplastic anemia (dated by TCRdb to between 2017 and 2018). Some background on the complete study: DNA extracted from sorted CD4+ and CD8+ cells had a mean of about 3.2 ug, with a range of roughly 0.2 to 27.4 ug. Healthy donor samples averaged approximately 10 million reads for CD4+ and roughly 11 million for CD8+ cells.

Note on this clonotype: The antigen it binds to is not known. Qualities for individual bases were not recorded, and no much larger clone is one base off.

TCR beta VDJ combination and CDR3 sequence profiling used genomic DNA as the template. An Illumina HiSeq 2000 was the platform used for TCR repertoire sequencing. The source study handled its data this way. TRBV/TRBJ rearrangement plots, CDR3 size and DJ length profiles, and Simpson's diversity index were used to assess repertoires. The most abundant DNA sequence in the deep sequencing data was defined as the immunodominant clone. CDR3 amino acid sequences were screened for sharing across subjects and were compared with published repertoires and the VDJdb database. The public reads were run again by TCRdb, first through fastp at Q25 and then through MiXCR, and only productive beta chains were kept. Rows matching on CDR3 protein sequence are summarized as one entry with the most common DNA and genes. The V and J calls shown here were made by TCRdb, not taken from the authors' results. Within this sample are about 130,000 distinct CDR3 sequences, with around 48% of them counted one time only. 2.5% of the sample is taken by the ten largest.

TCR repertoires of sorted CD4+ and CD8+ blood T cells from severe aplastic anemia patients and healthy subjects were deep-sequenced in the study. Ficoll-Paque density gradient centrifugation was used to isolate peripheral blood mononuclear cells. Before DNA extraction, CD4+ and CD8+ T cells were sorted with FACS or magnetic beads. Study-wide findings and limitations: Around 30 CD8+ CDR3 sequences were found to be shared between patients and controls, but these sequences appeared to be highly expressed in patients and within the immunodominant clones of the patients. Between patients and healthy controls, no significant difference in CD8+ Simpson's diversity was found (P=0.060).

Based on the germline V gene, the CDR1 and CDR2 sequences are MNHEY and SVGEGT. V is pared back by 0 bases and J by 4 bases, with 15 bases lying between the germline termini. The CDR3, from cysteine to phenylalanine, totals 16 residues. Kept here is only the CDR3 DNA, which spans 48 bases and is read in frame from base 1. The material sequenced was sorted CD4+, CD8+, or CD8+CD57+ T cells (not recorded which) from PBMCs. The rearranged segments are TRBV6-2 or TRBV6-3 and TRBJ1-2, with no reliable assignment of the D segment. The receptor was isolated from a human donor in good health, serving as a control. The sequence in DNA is TGTGCCAGCAGTTACTCCGGCAGGCATGTCTTCTATGGCTACACCTTC. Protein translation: CASSYSGRHVFYGYTF.